The 22 T cell receptor beta chains below come from one sample, sequenced in a study of response to subunit inactivated influenza vaccine. TCRdb re-called the RT-PCR reads through MiXCR, storing one row per CDR3 protein. The table shows just under 250,000 distinct CDR3 sequences, with 12% occurring only once. This material consisted of non-naive T cells sorted from PBMCs, taken around 14 days before vaccination. These receptors came from a man aged 50-59 years who received an inactivated influenza vaccine.

This sequence joins TRBV4-2 and TRBJ1-1; TRBD1 matches at 8 bases. CDR3 length: 18 amino acids. Trimming took 1 base from V and 3 from J; bases not matched to a gene: 13. Germline V gives CDR1 LGHNA, CDR2 YNFKEQ. The CDR3 sequence: CASSQAFWQGASYTEAFF. CDR3 nucleotide sequence: TGTGCCAGCAGCCAAGCTTTCTGGCAGGGGGCTTCCTACACTGAAGCTTTCTTT.

V and J are TRBV30 and TRBJ2-7; perhaps TRBD2 as D (5 bases). The V end lost 0 bases, the J end lost 5 bases, and 11 bases lay between the germline ends. Germline values: CDR1 GTSNPN, CDR2 SVGIG (reference sequence). The CDR3 has 13 residues. The CDR3 DNA is TGTGCCTGGAGTGTAATACTAGTGAACGAGCAGTACTTC. This codes for CAWSVILVNEQYF.

In its sample, this clonotype was seen a few times. The rearrangement links TRBV6-1 to TRBJ2-7; 8 nucleotides match TRBD2. CDR1 is MNHNS, CDR2 SASEGT, per germline. Unmatched junction bases numbered 4, after V lost 6 bases and J lost 0 bases. This CDR3 comprises 14 residues. The CDR3 bases are TGTGCCAGCAGGACAGCGGGGGCCTCCTACGAGCAGTACTTC. It encodes CASRTAGASYEQYF.

For this clonotype: The germline gene is not matched at one end of the junction; a read error may be the cause. This chain connects TRBV11-1 to TRBJ2-2, with D possibly TRBD2 on 5 matching bases. The CDR3 has 14 amino acids. Germline CDR1 and CDR2: SGHAT and FQDESV (reference sequence). CDR3 in amino acids: CASSLGDNTGELVF. The CDR3, as DNA: TGTGCCAGCAGCTTAGGCGACAACACCGGGGAGCTGGTTTTT.

This clonotype was observed at least ten times. The V and J genes are TRBV5-5 and TRBJ1-2; 7 bases agree with TRBD1. The V segment lost 1 base and the J segment 2 bases; nucleotides outside the gene matches: 5. This CDR3 region has 15 residues. Germline CDR1 SGHKS, CDR2 YYEKEE (reference sequence). CDR3 in amino acids: CASSLRQGTNYGYTF. The CDR3, as DNA: TGTGCCAGCAGCTTGCGACAGGGCACAAACTATGGCTACACCTTC.

This clonotype was found a few times. The CDR3 region has the DNA TGTGCCAGCAGCCCAACCACCACCCCAGATACGCAGTATTTT. Translating it yields CASSPTTTPDTQYF. V usage is TRBV27 and J usage is TRBJ2-3; no firm D call. The germline gives CDR1 MNHEY, CDR2 SMNVEV (reference sequence). V was pared by 6 bases and J by 4 bases, with 14 bases between. This CDR3 is 14 amino acids long.

There are many counts of this clonotype. The V and J genes are TRBV7-2 and TRBJ2-5, with D hard to call. In germline, CDR1 is SGHTA, CDR2 FQGNSA. The CDR3 is 13 residues long. The V gene lost 1 base and the J gene lost 4 bases, with 7 bases spanning the gap. In DNA, the CDR3 is TGTGCCAGCAGCTTAGAAGTGGGAGAGACCCAGTACTTC. Its translation is CASSLEVGETQYF.

The CDR3 loop is CASSSGNLNTGELFF. The CDR3 DNA reads as TGTGCCAGCAGCTCCGGGAACCTGAACACCGGGGAGCTGTTTTTT. This chain links TRBV5-5 with TRBJ2-2; maybe TRBD2 (5 bases). The length of the CDR3 is 15 residues. Germline V gene sequence: CDR1 SGHKS, CDR2 YYEKEE (reference sequence). V was clipped by 3 bases and J by 1 base, with 10 bases between them.

This clonotype was picked up many times. The gene calls are TRBV12-3 or TRBV12-4 and TRBJ2-7; possibly TRBD1 for D (5 bases). V lost 2 bases, J lost 7 bases, and 12 bases lay in between. This CDR3 has 13 amino acids. The CDR3 DNA follows: TGTGCCAGCAGTTTATTAACAGGCCCAGAGCAGTACTTC. Translated: CASSLLTGPEQYF.

The chain employs TRBV7-8 and TRBJ1-3; D is ambiguous. Germline V gene sequence: CDR1 SGHVS, CDR2 FQNEAQ. V lost 0 bases and J 5 bases, leaving 8 bases between the germline ends. The CDR3 runs to 14 residues. CDR3 DNA: TGTGCCAGCAGCTTAGCCTCTCCGAGAAACACCATATATTTT. This encodes CASSLASPRNTIYF.

In this sample, this clonotype turned up a few times. The chain carries TRBV7-9 and TRBJ2-3; 7 bases match TRBD2. The junction had 5 bases not matched to a gene; V was cut back by 7 bases and J by 4 bases. Germline CDR1 SEHNR, CDR2 FQNEAQ (reference sequence). The CDR3 loop spans 13 amino acids. The CDR3 is CASNFGGADTQYF. The CDR3 bases are TGTGCCAGCAATTTTGGGGGGGCAGATACGCAGTATTTT.

This clonotype was recorded at least ten times. J is TRBJ1-2 and V is TRBV5-6, with D perhaps matching TRBD1 (5 bases). Germline V gene lookup returns CDR1 SGHDT and CDR2 YYEEEE. CDR3 size: 14 residues. Trimming stripped 4 bases from V and 0 bases from J, with 10 bases between. The DNA of the CDR3 is TGTGCCAGCAGCGTGGGACCGTCTAACTATGGCTACACCTTC. Encoded protein: CASSVGPSNYGYTF. The whole variable domain, filled in from reference TRBV5-6 and TRBJ1-2, reads DAGVTQSPTHLIKTRGQQVTLRCSPKSGHDTVSWYQQALGQGPQFIFQYYEEEERQRGNFPDRFSGHQFPNYSSELNVNALLLGDSALYLCASSVGPSNYGYTFGSGTRLTVV.

In this sample, this clonotype turned up many times. The genes are TRBV7-8 and TRBJ2-3; D ambiguous. This CDR3 is 14 amino acids long. The V gene lost 3 bases and the J gene lost 6 bases, with 13 bases spanning the gap. Germline values: CDR1 SGHVS, CDR2 FQNEAQ. The DNA for the CDR3 is TGTGCCAGCAGCTTTACTCGGCATTGGGATACGCAGTATTTT. Its protein is CASSFTRHWDTQYF.

This clonotype came up many times. The chain combines TRBV4-3 with TRBJ2-2, with 11 bases that match TRBD2. Germline loops: CDR1 LGHNA, CDR2 YSLEER. CDR3 size: 18 residues. Trimming cost V 3 bases and J 6 bases; bases outside gene matches: 12. The CDR3 region is CASSHPTGTSGLPGELFF. The CDR3 DNA reads TGCGCCAGCAGCCACCCCACCGGGACTAGCGGCCTTCCCGGGGAGCTGTTTTTT.

This clonotype was detected a few times. This chain uses TRBV2 with TRBJ2-7, with TRBD1 matching 10 bases. V lost 6 bases and J lost 1; bases outside the gene matches: 6. This CDR3 region has 15 residues. Per germline, CDR1 SNHLY and CDR2 FYNNEI. The CDR3 here is CASSWGTGDSYEQYF. DNA for the CDR3: TGTGCCAGCAGCTGGGGGACAGGGGATTCCTACGAGCAGTACTTC.

The V and J genes are TRBV4-3 and TRBJ1-2; D unclear. V gave up 0 bases and J gave up 4 bases, with 12 bases separating them. The germline V gene has CDR1 LGHNA and CDR2 YSLEER. The CDR3 length is 15 residues. The CDR3 DNA reads as TGCGCCAGCAGCCAAGATTGGGAAGTCAGCTATGGCTACACCTTC. Translated: CASSQDWEVSYGYTF.

This clonotype was recorded many times. The chain recombines TRBV5-6 with TRBJ2-1, with D unresolved. V was cut by 4 bases and J by 5 bases, with 10 bases left in between. This CDR3 contains 13 residues. Germline CDR1 reads SGHDT; CDR2 reads YYEEEE. The CDR3 loop is CASSLDPDNEQFF. The CDR3, as DNA: TGTGCCAGCAGCCTTGACCCAGACAATGAGCAGTTCTTC.

This clonotype was seen more than once but under ten times. The chain has TRBV7-8 and TRBJ1-3; weak D call: TRBD1 (5 bases). Germline assignment: CDR1 SGHVS and CDR2 FQNEAQ. The CDR3 is 15 amino acids. Deletions cut 5 bases from V and 4 bases from J, with 15 bases between. Here the CDR3 DNA reads TGTGCCAGCAGCGAACAGGCCATCGCCGGAAACACCATATATTTT. Translation gives CASSEQAIAGNTIYF.

This clonotype was seen many times. The J gene is TRBJ2-7, the V gene TRBV4-1; D is unresolved. V was trimmed by 0 bases and J by 6 bases, leaving 6 bases between them. The CDR3 contains 12 residues. Germline CDR1 reads MGHRA; CDR2 reads YSYEKL. The DNA of the CDR3 is TGCGCCAGCAGCCAAGAAAGAGGCGAGCAGTACTTC. The encoded protein is CASSQERGEQYF.

Only a few counts were recorded for this clonotype. The rearrangement links TRBV7-9 to TRBJ2-5; 8 positions match TRBD1. The J segment lost 5 bases and the V segment lost 5 bases, leaving 13 bases of the junction unmatched. Germline V CDR1 and CDR2: SEHNR, FQNEAQ (reference sequence). This CDR3 is 16 amino acids long. In nucleotides, the CDR3 is TGTGCCAGCAGCGGCATCGGGCAGGGGGCGCAGGAGACCCAGTACTTC. Protein product: CASSGIGQGAQETQYF.

The chain joins TRBV30 to TRBJ2-2, with D tentatively TRBD1 (6 bases). Germline CDR1 is GTSNPN and CDR2 is SVGIG (reference sequence). The V end lost 5 bases, the J end lost 0 bases, and 10 bases lay between the germline ends. The CDR3 has 14 amino acids. CDR3 protein: CAWSRGSNTGELFF. The CDR3 nucleotides read TGTGCCTGGTCCAGGGGTTCGAACACCGGGGAGCTGTTTTTT.

In its sample, this clonotype was seen many times. The rearrangement links TRBV6-5 to TRBJ1-1; D gene unclear. The V gene lost 4 bases and the J gene lost 1 base, with 10 bases spanning the gap. CDR1 is MNHEY and CDR2 is SVGAGI in the germline V gene. This CDR3 contains 14 residues. CDR3 sequence reads: CASSSPSENTEAFF. The DNA for the CDR3 is TGTGCCAGCAGTTCGCCCTCGGAGAACACTGAAGCTTTCTTT.